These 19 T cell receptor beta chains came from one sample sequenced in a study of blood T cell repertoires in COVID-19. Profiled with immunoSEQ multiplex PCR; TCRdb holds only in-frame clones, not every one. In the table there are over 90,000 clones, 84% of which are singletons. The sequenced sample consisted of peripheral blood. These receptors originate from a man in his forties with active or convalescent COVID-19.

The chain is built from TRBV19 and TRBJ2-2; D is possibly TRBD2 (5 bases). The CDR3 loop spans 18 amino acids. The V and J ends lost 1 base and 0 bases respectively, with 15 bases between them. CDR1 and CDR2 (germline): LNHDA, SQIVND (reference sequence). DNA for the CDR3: TGTGCCAGTAGTATAGGGACTGCCCTCCTGTCGAACACCGGGGAGCTGTTTTTT. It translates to CASSIGTALLSNTGELFF.

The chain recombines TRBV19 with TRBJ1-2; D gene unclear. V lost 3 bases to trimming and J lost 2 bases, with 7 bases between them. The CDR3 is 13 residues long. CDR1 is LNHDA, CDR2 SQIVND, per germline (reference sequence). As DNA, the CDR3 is TGTGCCAGTAGTATTGACAAGAACTATGGCTACACCTTC. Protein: CASSIDKNYGYTF.

Here the CDR3 DNA reads TGCAGCGTTGGGGGACAGGGAGGGGATACGCAGTATTTT. Protein product: CSVGGQGGDTQYF. The chain is built from TRBV29-1 and TRBJ2-3, with 9 positions matching TRBD1. With 4 bases clipped from V and 6 bases from J, the junction kept 5 bases outside the gene matches. CDR1 SQVTM and CDR2 ANQGSEA come from the germline V gene. The CDR3 consists of 13 residues.

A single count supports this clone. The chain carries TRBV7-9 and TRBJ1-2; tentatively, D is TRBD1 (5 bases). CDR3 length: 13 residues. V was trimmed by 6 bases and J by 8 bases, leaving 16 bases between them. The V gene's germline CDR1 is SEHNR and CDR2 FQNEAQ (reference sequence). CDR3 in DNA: TGTGCCAGCAGTACGGGACTCAGAGGGGGCTACACCTTC. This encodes CASSTGLRGGYTF.

The CDR3 sequence: CASSRGLSSYNSPLHF. CDR3 nucleotides: TGTGCCAGCAGTAGGGGGCTGAGCTCCTATAATTCACCCCTCCACTTT. This chain joins TRBV2 and TRBJ1-6; 7 nucleotides align to TRBD1. Looked up from germline, CDR1 is SNHLY and CDR2 is FYNNEI. CDR3 length equals 16 residues. J lost 0 bases, V lost 5 bases, and 4 bases had no gene match. Complete variable domain (other parts from reference TRBV2 and TRBJ1-6): EPEVTQTPSHQVTQMGQEVILRCVPISNHLYFYWYRQILGQKVEFLVSFYNNEISEKSEIFDDQFSVERPDGSNFTLKIRSTKLEDSAMYFCASSRGLSSYNSPLHFGNGTRLTVT.

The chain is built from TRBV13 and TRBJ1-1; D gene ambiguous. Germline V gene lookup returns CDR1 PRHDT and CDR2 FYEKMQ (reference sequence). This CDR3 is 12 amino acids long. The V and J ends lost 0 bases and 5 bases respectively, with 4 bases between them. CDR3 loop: CASSLGRTEAFF. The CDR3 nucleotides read TGTGCCAGCAGCTTAGGGAGGACTGAAGCTTTCTTT.

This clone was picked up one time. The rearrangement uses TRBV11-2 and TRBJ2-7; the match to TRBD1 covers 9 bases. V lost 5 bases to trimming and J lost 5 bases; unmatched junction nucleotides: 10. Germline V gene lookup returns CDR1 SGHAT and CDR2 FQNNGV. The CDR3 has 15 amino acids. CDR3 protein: CASSRKGDRANEQYF. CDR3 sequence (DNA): TGTGCCAGCAGCCGAAAGGGGGACAGGGCCAACGAGCAGTACTTC.

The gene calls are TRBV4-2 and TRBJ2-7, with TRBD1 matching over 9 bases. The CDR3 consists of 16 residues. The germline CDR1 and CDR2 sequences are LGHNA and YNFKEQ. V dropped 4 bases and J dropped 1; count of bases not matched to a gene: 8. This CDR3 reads CASSRQVGQGSYEQYF. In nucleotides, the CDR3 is TGTGCCAGCAGCCGCCAAGTGGGACAGGGATCCTACGAGCAGTACTTC.

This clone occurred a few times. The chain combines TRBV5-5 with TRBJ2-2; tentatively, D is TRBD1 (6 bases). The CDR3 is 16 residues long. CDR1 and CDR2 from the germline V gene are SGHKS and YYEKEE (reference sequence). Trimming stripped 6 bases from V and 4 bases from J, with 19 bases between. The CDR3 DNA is TGTGCCAGCACCGCAAGGACACAGGGACCCACCGGGGAGCTGTTTTTT. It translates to CASTARTQGPTGELFF.

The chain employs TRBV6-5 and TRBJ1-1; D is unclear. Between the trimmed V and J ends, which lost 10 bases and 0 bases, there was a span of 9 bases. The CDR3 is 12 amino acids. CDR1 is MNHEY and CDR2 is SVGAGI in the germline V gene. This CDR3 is CATWAVNTEAFF. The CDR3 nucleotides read TGTGCCACCTGGGCAGTGAACACTGAAGCTTTCTTT.

CDR3 DNA sequence: TGTGCCACCACTAGCGGGGTTGGGAGCTCCTACAATGAGCAGTTCTTC. Protein: CATTSGVGSSYNEQFF. The chain employs TRBV10-3 and TRBJ2-1; 10 nucleotides line up with TRBD2. The CDR3 loop spans 16 amino acids. The V segment lost 10 bases and the J segment 0 bases; nucleotides outside the gene matches: 9. Germline V gives CDR1 ENHRY, CDR2 SYGVKD.

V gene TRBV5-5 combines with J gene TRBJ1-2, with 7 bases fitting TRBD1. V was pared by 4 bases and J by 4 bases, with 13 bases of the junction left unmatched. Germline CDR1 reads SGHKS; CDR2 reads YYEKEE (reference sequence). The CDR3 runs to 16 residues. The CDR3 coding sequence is TGTGCCAGCAGCGCCCACAGGGGATTGGGCTCCTATGGCTACACCTTC. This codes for CASSAHRGLGSYGYTF.

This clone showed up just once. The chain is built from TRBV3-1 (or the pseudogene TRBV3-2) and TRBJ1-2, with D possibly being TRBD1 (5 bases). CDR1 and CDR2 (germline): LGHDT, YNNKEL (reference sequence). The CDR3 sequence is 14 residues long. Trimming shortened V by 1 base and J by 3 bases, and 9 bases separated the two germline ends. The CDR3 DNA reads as TGTGCCAGCAGCCAAGGAACAGGTCACTATGGCTACACCTTC. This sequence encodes CASSQGTGHYGYTF.

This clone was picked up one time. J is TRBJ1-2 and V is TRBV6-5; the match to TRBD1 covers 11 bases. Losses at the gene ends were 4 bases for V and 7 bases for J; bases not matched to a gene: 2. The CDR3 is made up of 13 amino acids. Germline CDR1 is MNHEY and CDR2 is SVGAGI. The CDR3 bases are TGTGCCAGCAGTTTGGGACAGGGGGGTGGCTACACCTTC. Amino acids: CASSLGQGGGYTF.

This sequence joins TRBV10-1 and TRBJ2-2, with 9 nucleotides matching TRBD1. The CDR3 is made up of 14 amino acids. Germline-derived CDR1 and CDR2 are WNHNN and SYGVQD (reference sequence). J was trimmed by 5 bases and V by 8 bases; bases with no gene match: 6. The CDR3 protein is CASCTGGRTGELFF. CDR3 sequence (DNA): TGCGCCAGCTGCACAGGGGGCAGGACCGGGGAGCTGTTTTTT.

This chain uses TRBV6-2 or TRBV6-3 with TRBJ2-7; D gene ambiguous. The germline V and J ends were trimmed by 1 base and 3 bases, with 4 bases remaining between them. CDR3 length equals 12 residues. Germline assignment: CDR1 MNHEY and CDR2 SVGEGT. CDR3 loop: CASSYLDYEQYF. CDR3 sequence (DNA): TGTGCCAGCAGTTACTTAGACTACGAGCAGTACTTC.

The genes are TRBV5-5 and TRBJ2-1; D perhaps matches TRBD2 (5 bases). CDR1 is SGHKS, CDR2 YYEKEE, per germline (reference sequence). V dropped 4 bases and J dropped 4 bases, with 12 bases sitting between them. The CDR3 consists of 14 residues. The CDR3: CASSTWTSYNEQFF. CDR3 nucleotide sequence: TGTGCCAGCAGCACCTGGACTTCTTACAATGAGCAGTTCTTC.

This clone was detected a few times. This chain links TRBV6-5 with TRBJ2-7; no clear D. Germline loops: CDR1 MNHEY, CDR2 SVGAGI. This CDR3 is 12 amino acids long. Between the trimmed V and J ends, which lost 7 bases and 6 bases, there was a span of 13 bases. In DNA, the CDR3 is TGTGCCAGCACCCTGATGAGAGGCGAGCAGTACTTC. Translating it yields CASTLMRGEQYF.

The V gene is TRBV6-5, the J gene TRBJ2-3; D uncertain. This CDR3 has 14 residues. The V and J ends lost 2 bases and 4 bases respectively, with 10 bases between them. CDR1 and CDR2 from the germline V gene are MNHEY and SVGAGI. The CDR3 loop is CASSYVVSADTQYF. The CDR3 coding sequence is TGTGCCAGCAGTTACGTGGTTTCGGCAGATACGCAGTATTTT.